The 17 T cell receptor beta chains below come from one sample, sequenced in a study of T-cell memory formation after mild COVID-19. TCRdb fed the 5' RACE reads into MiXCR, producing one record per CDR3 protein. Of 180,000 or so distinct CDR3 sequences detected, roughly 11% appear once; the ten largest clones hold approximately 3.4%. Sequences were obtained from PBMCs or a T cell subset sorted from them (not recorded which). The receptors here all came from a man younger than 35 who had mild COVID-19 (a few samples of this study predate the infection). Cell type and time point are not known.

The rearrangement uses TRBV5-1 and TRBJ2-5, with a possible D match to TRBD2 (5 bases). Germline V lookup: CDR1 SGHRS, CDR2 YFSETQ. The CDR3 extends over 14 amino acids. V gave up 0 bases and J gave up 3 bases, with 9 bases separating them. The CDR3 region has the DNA TGCGCCAGCAGCTTGGCGGACTTCGAAGAGACCCAGTACTTC. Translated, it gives CASSLADFEETQYF.

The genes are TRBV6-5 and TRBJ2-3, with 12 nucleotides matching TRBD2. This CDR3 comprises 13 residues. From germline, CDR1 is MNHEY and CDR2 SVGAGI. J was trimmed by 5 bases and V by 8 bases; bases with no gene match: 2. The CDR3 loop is CASEGLAGDTQYF. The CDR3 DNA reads TGTGCCAGCGAGGGACTAGCGGGAGATACGCAGTATTTT.

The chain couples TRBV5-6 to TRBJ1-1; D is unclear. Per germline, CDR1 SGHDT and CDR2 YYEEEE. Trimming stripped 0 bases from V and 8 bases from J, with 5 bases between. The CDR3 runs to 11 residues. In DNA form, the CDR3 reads TGTGCCAGCAGCTTGGGGCTAGAAGCTTTCTTT. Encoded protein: CASSLGLEAFF.

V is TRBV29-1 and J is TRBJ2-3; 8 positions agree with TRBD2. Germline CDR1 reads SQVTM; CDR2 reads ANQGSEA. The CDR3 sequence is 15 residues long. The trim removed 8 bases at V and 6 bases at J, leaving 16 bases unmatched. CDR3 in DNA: TGCAGCACCGCTCTGGGAGCGGGGGTGGGGGATACGCAGTATTTT. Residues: CSTALGAGVGDTQYF.

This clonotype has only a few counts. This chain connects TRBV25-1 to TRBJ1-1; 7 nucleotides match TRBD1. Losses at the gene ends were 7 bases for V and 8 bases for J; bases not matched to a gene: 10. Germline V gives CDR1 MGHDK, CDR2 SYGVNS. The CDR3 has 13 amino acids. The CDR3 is CASILGQAGEAFF. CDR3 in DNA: TGTGCCAGCATTCTCGGACAGGCGGGCGAAGCTTTCTTT.

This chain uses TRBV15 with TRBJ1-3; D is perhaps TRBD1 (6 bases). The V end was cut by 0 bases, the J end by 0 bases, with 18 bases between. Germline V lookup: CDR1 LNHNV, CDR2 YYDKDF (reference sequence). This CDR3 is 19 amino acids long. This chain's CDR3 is CATSRDRGGGPLSGNTIYF. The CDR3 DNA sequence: TGTGCCACCAGCAGAGATAGGGGGGGCGGCCCCCTCTCTGGAAACACCATATATTTT. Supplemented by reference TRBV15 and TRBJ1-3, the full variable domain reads DAMVIQNPRYQVTQFGKPVTLSCSQTLNHNVMYWYQQKSSQAPKLLFHYYDKDFNNEADTPDNFQSRRPNTSFCFLDIRSPGLGDTAMYLCATSRDRGGGPLSGNTIYFGEGSWLTVV.

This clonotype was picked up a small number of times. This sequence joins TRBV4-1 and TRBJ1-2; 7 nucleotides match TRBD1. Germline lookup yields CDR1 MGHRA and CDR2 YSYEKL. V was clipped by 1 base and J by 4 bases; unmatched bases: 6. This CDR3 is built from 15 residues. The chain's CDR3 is CASSQAGTGAYGYTF. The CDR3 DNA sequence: TGCGCCAGCAGCCAAGCCGGAACAGGGGCCTATGGCTACACCTTC.

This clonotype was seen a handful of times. The CDR3 region is CLGGGGTEAFF. CDR3 coding DNA: TGCCTGGGAGGGGGGGGAACTGAAGCTTTCTTT. J is TRBJ1-1 and V is TRBV20-1; a weak D match, TRBD1 (6 bases). Germline CDR1 is DFQATT and CDR2 is SNEGSKA (reference sequence). The length of the CDR3 is 11 residues.

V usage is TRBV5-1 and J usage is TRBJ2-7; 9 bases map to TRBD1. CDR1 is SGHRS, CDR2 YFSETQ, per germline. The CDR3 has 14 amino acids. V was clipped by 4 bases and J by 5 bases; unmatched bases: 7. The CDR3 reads CASSTGQGRNEQYF. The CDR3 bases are TGCGCCAGCAGCACCGGACAGGGGAGGAACGAGCAGTACTTC.

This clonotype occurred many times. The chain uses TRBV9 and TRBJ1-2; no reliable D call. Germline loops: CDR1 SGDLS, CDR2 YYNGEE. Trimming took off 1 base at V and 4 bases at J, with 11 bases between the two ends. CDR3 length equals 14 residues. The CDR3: CASSVSGSGYGYTF. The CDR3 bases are TGTGCCAGCAGCGTATCGGGCAGTGGCTATGGCTACACCTTC. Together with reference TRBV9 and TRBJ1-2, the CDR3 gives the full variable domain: DSGVTQTPKHLITATGQRVTLRCSPRSGDLSVYWYQQSLDQGLQFLIQYYNGEERAKGNILERFSAQQFPDLHSELNLSSLELGDSALYFCASSVSGSGYGYTFGSGTRLTVV.

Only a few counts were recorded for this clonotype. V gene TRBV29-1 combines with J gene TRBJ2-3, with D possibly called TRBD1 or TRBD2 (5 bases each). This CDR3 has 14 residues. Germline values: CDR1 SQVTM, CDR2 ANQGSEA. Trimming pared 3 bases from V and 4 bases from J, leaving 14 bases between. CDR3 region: CSVEWAGSPDTQYF. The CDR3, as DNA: TGCAGCGTTGAGTGGGCAGGGAGCCCAGATACGCAGTATTTT.

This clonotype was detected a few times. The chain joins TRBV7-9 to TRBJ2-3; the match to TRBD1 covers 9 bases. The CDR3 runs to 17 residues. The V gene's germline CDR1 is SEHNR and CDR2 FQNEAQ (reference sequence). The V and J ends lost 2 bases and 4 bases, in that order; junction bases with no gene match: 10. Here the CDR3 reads CASSLRPHRGPPDTQYF. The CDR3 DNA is TGTGCCAGCAGCTTAAGACCCCACAGGGGGCCTCCAGATACGCAGTATTTT.

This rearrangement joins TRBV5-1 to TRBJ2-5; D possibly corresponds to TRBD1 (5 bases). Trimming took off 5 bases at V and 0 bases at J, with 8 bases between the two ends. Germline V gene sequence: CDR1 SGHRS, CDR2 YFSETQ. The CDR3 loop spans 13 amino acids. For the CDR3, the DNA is TGCGCCAGCAGAGGGGCAGACCAAGAGACCCAGTACTTC. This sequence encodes CASRGADQETQYF.

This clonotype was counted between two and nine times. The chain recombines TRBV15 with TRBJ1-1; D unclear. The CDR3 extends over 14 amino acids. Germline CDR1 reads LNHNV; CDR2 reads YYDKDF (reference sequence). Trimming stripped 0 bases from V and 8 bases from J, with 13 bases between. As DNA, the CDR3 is TGTGCCACCAGCAGAGATGTAGGAGGAGGGGAAGCTTTCTTT. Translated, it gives CATSRDVGGGEAFF.

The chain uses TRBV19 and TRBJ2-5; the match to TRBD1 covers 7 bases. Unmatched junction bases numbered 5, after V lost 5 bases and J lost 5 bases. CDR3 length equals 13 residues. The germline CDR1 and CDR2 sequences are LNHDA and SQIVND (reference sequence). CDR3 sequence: CASSDRALETQYF. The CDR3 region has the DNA TGTGCCAGTAGTGACAGGGCGTTGGAGACCCAGTACTTC.

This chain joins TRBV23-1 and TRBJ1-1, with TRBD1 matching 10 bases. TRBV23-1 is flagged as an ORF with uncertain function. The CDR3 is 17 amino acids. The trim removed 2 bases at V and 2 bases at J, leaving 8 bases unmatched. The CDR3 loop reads CASSQGDRGSFNTEAFF. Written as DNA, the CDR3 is TGCGCCAGCAGTCAAGGGGACAGGGGTTCCTTTAACACTGAAGCTTTCTTT.

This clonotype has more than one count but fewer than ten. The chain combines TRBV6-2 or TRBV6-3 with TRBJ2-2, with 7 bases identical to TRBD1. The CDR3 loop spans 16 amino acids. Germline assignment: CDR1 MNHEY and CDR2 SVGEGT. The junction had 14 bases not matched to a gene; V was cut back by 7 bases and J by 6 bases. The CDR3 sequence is CASTTGDSKNAGELFF. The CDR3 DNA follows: TGTGCCAGCACCACAGGGGACAGCAAAAACGCCGGGGAGCTGTTTTTT.